The next 2 T cell receptor beta chains were all read from a single sample in a study of shared clonotypes between healthy human individuals (dated by TCRdb to 2020 to 2022). Library preparation employed the immunoSEQ multiplex PCR assay. TCRdb obtained this table from immuneACCESS and retained in-frame rearrangements with V and J assigned. These tables miss some clones; where compared with another copy, unresolved V genes account for less than half of the shortfall, and the remainder is unexplained. The sample profile shows approximately 2.5 million clones; roughly 92% of them were found once. The top ten constitute 0.14% of the sample. Sequenced input: naive CD4+ T cells sorted from blood. The meaning of the sample's cell subset or site label: CD45RA+ positively selected. The receptors originated from a man aged 18 to 35 in good health.

The rearrangement links TRBV2 to TRBJ1-3; D perhaps matches TRBD1 (6 bases). V shed 3 bases and J shed 2 bases, with 11 bases lying between them. Germline V gene data show CDR1 as SNHLY and CDR2 as FYNNEI. This CDR3 has 15 residues. The CDR3 region is CASSDRGRTGNTIYF. CDR3 DNA: TGTGCCAGCAGTGATCGGGGGCGGACTGGAAACACCATATATTTT.

This clone has a single count. The chain links TRBV5-1 to TRBJ2-6; perhaps TRBD1 as D (6 bases). From germline, CDR1 is SGHRS and CDR2 YFSETQ. Trimming removed 0 bases at V and 1 base at J, with 11 bases between. The CDR3 sequence is 17 residues long. DNA for the CDR3: TGCGCCAGCAGCTTGGCAGGGACATCATCTGGGGCCAACGTCCTGACTTTC. Its protein is CASSLAGTSSGANVLTF.